This entry features one TCR beta chain sequence. The antigen is unknown. The source of the sample is a study of cytomegalovirus exposure and HLA in healthy donors. Overall study findings and caveats: According to the study, around 180 TCR beta chains were cytomegalovirus-associated. In an earlier analysis, about 87% or about 30%: the productive usage of most TCR beta V segments.

PCR was performed using 60 Vbeta and 13 Jbeta primers. The repertoire was sequenced with immunoSEQ multiplex PCR; TCRdb's copy has only in-frame clones and lacks some. The table records about 130,000 clones, roughly 76% of them present only once. Germline V CDR1 and CDR2: SGDLS, YYNGEE. CDR3 size: 17 residues. Trimming cost V 0 bases and J 0 bases, with 15 bases left between them. The chain links TRBV9 to TRBJ1-2; a weak D match, TRBD1 (5 bases). The sequence was obtained from a woman aged 55-69 years in good health and CMV-seropositive. The material sequenced was PBMCs. The CDR3 DNA follows: TGTGCCAGCAGCGTAGTGGTCGGGGGATCCTCTAACTATGGCTACACCTTC. The encoded protein is CASSVVVGGSSNYGYTF.